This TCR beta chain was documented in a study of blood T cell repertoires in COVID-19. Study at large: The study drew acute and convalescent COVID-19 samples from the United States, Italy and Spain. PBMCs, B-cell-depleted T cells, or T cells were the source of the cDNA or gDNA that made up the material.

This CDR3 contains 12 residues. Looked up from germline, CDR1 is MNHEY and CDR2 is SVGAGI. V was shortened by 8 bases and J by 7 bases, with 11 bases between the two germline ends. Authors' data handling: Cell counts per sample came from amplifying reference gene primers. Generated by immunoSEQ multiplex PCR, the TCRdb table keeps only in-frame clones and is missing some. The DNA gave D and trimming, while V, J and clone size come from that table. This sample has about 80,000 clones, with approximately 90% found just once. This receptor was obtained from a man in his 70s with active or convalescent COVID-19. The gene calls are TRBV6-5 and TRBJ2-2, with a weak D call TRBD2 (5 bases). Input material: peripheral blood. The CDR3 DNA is TGTGCCAGCGTCGGGGATCTCGGGGAGCTGTTTTTT. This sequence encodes CASVGDLGELFF.